This T cell receptor beta chain was identified in a study of T-cell memory formation after mild COVID-19. Study as a whole: For the most part, TCR clusters were specific to one donor. Study-wide results and limits: For second-wave clones that peaked at day 37, SARS-CoV-2 specificity went unverified. Whereas later expanders leaned CD4+, clones contracting day 15 to 85 showed a balanced CD4/CD8 makeup.

Sample barcodes and UMIs were carried by the TCR alpha and TCR beta cDNA libraries that 5'RACE generated with constant-segment primers. From the 5' RACE reads, TCRdb called clonotypes with MiXCR, one entry per CDR3 protein. The sample shows about 210,000 distinct CDR3 sequences, more than 9% of them seen only once. This clonotype showed up just a few times. Its antigen is still unknown. The CDR3 length is 13 residues. V dropped 0 bases and J dropped 13 bases, with 16 bases sitting between them. Germline V gives CDR1 GTSNPN, CDR2 SVGIG (reference sequence). The sequenced material came from PBMCs or a T cell subset sorted from them (not recorded which). The V gene is TRBV30, the J gene TRBJ2-1, with D perhaps TRBD1 or TRBD2 (7 bases each). The source of this sequence is a man aged 18-30 years who had mild COVID-19 (a few samples of this study predate the infection). Cell type and time point are not known. CDR3 DNA: TGTGCCTGGAGTGTACGTCGGGGGGACAGACAGTTCTTC. The encoded protein is CAWSVRRGDRQFF.